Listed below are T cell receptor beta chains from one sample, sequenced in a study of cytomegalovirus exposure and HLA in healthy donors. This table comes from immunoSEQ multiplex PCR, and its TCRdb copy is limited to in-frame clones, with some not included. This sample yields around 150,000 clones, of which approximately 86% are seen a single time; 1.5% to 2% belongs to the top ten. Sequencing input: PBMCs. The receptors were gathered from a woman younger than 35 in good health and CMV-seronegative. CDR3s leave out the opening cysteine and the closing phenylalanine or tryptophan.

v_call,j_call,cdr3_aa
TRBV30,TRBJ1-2,AWSVKGIHGYT
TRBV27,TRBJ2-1,ASSLKGLAGLNEQF
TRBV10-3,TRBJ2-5,AIGSPGETQY
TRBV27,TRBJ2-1,ASAYVAGETHNEQF
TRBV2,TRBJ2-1,ASEASAYNEQF
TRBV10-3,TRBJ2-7,AISGGSGTGYEQY
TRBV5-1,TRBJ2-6,ASSLAGTGSNVLT
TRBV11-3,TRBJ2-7,ASSLGGGTDFYEQY
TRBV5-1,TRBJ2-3,ASSLAPLAGAWGTDTQY
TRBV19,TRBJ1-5,ASSIWDRVFQPQH
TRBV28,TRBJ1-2,ASSWGDSRVHGYT
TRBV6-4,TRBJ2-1,ASSFLAGGRNEQF
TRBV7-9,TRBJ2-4,SSSWGGYIQY
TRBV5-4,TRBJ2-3,ASSLWLAGGTDTQY
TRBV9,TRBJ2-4,ASSNSGTGIGGTKNIQY
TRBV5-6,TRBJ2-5,ASSRLAGAEGQETQY
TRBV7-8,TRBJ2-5,ASSLWFHRETQY
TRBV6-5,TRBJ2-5,ASSWGLQETQY
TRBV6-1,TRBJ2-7,ASSTRQALYEQY
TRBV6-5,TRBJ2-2,ASSYSKGGATGELF
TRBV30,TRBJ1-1,AWSWDRGPTEAF
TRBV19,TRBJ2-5,ASTGGETQY
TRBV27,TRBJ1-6,ASRGVQGNSPLH
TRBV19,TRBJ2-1,ASSIRGEGLGEQF
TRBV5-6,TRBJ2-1,ASSPGLDNEQF
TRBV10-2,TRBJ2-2,ASSGGLAGGPGELF
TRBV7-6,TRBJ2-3,ASSPWGGRGEDTQY
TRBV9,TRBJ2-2,ASSELAGAGELF
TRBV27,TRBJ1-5,ASSLFRDQPQH
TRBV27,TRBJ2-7,ASRRGTGGAGTRDEQY
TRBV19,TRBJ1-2,ASSQNNYGYT
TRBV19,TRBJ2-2,ASSLAGVNTGELF
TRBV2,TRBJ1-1,ASSEQLGAEAF
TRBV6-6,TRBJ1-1,ASSRTTGYTEAF
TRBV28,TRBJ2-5,ASSPLSETQY
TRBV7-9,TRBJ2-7,ASSSQTYEQY
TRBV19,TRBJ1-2,ASKRQGEYGYT
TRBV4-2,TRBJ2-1,ASSQFLTGGYNEQF
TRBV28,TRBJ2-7,ASSFRLTGQGTYEQY
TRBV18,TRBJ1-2,ASSPVDVDRGYGYT